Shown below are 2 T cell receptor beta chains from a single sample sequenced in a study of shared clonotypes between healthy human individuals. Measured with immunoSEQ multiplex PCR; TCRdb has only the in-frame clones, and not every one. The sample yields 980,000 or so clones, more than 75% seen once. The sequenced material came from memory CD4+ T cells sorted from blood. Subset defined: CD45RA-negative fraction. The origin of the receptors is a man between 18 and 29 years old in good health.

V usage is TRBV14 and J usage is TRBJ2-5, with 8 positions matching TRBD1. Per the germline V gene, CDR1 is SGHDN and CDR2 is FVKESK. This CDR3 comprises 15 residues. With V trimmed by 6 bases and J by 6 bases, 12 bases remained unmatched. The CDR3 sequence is CASSRDDRGGKTQYF. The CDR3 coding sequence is TGTGCCAGCAGTCGCGACGACAGGGGCGGGAAGACCCAGTACTTC.

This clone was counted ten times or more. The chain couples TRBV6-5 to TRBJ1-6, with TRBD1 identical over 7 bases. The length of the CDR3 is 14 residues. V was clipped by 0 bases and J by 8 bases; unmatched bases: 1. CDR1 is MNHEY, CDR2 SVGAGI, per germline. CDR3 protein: CASSYSGGDSPLHF. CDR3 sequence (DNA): TGTGCCAGCAGTTACTCAGGGGGCGATTCACCCCTCCACTTT.